These T cell receptor beta chains were read from a single sample in a study of blood T cell repertoires in COVID-19. This table comes from immunoSEQ multiplex PCR, and its TCRdb copy is limited to in-frame clones, with some not included. Here the sample spans about 140,000 clones, 65% to 80% being singletons. Material for sequencing was peripheral blood. The receptors shown here come from a man aged 45-60 years with acute or convalescent COVID-19. The CDR3 runs from the conserved cysteine through the conserved F or W. The D gene is left open where the match is weak. Size values are once, few and many counts, or a class for expanded clones, and some rows have none.

size | J | V | D | DNA | CDR3
NA | TRBJ1-2 | TRBV11-2 | TRBD1 | TGTGCCAGCAGCGCGACAGGGGGCTTTGGCTACACCTTC | CASSATGGFGYTF
NA | TRBJ2-3 | TRBV18 | TRBD2 | TGTGCCAGCTCACCTCTAGCGGGGGGCTCTAGCACAGATACGCAGTATTTT | CASSPLAGGSSTDTQYF
NA | TRBJ2-5 | TRBV7-3 | NA | TGTGCCAGCAGCTTAACCAACCAAGAGACCCAGTACTTC | CASSLTNQETQYF
NA | TRBJ1-1 | TRBV5-1 | NA | TGCGCCAGCAGCTTGTCCGCTATGAACACTGAAGCTTTCTTT | CASSLSAMNTEAFF
NA | TRBJ2-5 | TRBV24-1 | NA | TGTGCCACCAGTGATTTAGTGCGCGAGACCCAGTACTTC | CATSDLVRETQYF
NA | TRBJ1-1 | TRBV9 | NA | TGTGCCAGCAGCGTAGCTACTGTCGACACTGAAGCTTTCTTT | CASSVATVDTEAFF
NA | TRBJ1-4 | TRBV6-5 | NA | TGTGCCAGCAGTTACGGGAGGGCGCTCGGCGAAAAACTGTTTTTT | CASSYGRALGEKLFF
once | TRBJ2-7 | TRBV11-2 | TRBD1 | TGTGCCAGCAGCTTAGTTCCGACAGGGGTCTACTTC | CASSLVPTGVYF
NA | TRBJ1-6 | TRBV27 | TRBD1 | TGTGCCAGCTCTACGAAAGGGGGCGGAGGAAATTCACCCCTCCACTTT | CASSTKGGGGNSPLHF
NA | TRBJ2-5 | TRBV19 | NA | TGTGCCAGTAGTATCACAGGCGTTGCGGAGACCCAGTACTTC | CASSITGVAETQYF
NA | TRBJ1-1 | TRBV6-5 | NA | TGTGCCAGCAAACGGACAAACACTGAAGCTTTCTTT | CASKRTNTEAFF
once | TRBJ2-3 | TRBV29-1 | TRBD2 | TGCAGCGCTGGGGGGAGCGGGGGGCTTGCTAGCACAGATACGCAGTATTTT | CSAGGSGGLASTDTQYF
NA | TRBJ1-4 | TRBV5-5 | NA | TGTGCCAGCAGCTTGTCCCATAACTCTAATGAAAAACTGTTTTTT | CASSLSHNSNEKLFF
NA | TRBJ2-3 | TRBV9 | TRBD1 | TGTGCCAGCAGCGACGGGACAGGGGGGCGTAGGGGTACGCAGTATTTT | CASSDGTGGRRGTQYF
NA | TRBJ2-5 | TRBV10-3 | NA | TGTGCCATCAGTTCGGACAGTCAAGAGACCCAGTACTTC | CAISSDSQETQYF
NA | TRBJ1-5 | TRBV2 | NA | TGTGCCAGCGCTTTACAGGGCGACCAGCCCCAGCATTTT | CASALQGDQPQHF
NA | TRBJ2-3 | TRBV5-6 | TRBD2 | TGTGCCAGCAGCGAACGCTTCCGACTAGCGGGTTTTCTCACAGATACGCAGTATTTT | CASSERFRLAGFLTDTQYF
NA | TRBJ1-4 | TRBV15 | NA | TGTGCCACCAGCCCACAGGGATTAACTAATGAAAAACTGTTTTTT | CATSPQGLTNEKLFF
NA | TRBJ2-1 | TRBV2 | TRBD2 | TGTGCCAGCAGTGACCCAGCGGGGGTAACGGATGAGCAGTTCTTC | CASSDPAGVTDEQFF
NA | TRBJ2-5 | TRBV10-1 | TRBD2 | TGCGCCAGCAGTGCGGGACTAGCGGGGTCAAAAGAGACCCAGTACTTC | CASSAGLAGSKETQYF
NA | TRBJ2-7 | TRBV27 | NA | TGTGCCAGCAGGACACAGGGATTCAACGAGCAGTACTTC | CASRTQGFNEQYF
NA | TRBJ1-2 | TRBV6-5 | TRBD1 | TGTGCCAGCAGTTACTCCGAGGGGGCGAGCTATGGCTACACCTTC | CASSYSEGASYGYTF
NA | TRBJ1-1 | TRBV5-1 | NA | TGCGCCAGCAGCTCCTCACCGGGACTGGGGACTGAAGCTTTCTTT | CASSSSPGLGTEAFF
once | TRBJ2-1 | TRBV24-1 | TRBD2 | TGTGCCACCAGTGATACTAGCGGGGCCTACAATGAGCAGTTCTTC | CATSDTSGAYNEQFF
NA | TRBJ1-2 | TRBV2 | TRBD1 | TGTGCCAGCAGGACAGGGGGTTTCGACTATGGCTACACCTTC | CASRTGGFDYGYTF
NA | TRBJ1-6 | TRBV10-3 | NA | TGTGCCATCGGGGGGGGACAAAATTCACCCCTCCACTTT | CAIGGGQNSPLHF
once | TRBJ2-1 | TRBV19 | TRBD2 | TGTGCCAGTAGGGTACTAGCGGGGGACAATGAGCAGTTCTTC | CASRVLAGDNEQFF
NA | TRBJ1-1 | TRBV4-1 | NA | TGCGCCAGCAGCGCGGACACTGAAGCTTTCTTT | CASSADTEAFF
NA | TRBJ1-4 | TRBV30 | TRBD1 | TGTGCCTGGAGGGACAGGGGTGGGAGCGAAAAACTGTTTTTT | CAWRDRGGSEKLFF
NA | TRBJ1-5 | TRBV6-5 | NA | TGTGCCAGCAGTTATTACACGACAGGACACAATCAGCCCCAGCATTTT | CASSYYTTGHNQPQHF
NA | TRBJ1-1 | TRBV6-5 | TRBD1 | TGTGCCAGCAGTTACTCAACAGGGGGGGGAACTGAAGCTTTCTTT | CASSYSTGGGTEAFF
NA | TRBJ1-3 | TRBV3-1/TRBV3-2 | TRBD1 | TGTGCCAGCAGCCCGACAGGGAACTCTGGAAACACCATATATTTT | CASSPTGNSGNTIYF
few | TRBJ1-1 | TRBV30 | NA | TGTGCCTGGAGTCGAGGAATCACTGAAGCTTTCTTT | CAWSRGITEAFF
few | TRBJ1-1 | TRBV7-8 | TRBD1 | TGTGCCAGCAGCCCCCCGACAGGGGGGAACACTGAAGCTTTCTTT | CASSPPTGGNTEAFF